These 6 T cell receptor beta chains originate from one sample sequenced in a study of shared clonotypes between healthy human individuals. Naivety among CD8 cells was defined by CD45RO negativity and positive CCR7 selection, thereby excluding terminally differentiated effector memory CD45RA+ cells. Sequenced by immunoSEQ multiplex PCR; TCRdb stores in-frame clones only, minus some. The sample shows about 800,000 clones, roughly 96% of them seen only once. The sample comprised naive CD8+ T cells sorted from blood. The source is a man aged 30 to 39 in good health.

This chain uses TRBV7-9 with TRBJ1-2; D gene ambiguous. Looked up from germline, CDR1 is SEHNR and CDR2 is FQNEAQ (reference sequence). This CDR3 is built from 14 residues. The V end lost 1 base, the J end lost 6 bases, and 12 bases lay between the germline ends. The CDR3 region is CASSLVVGLDGYTF. CDR3 nucleotide sequence: TGTGCCAGCAGCTTAGTAGTAGGCCTGGATGGCTACACCTTC. The full variable domain, its missing parts supplied by reference TRBV7-9 and TRBJ1-2, is DTGVSQNPRHKITKRGQNVTFRCDPISEHNRLYWYRQTLGQGPEFLTYFQNEAQLEKSRLLSDRFSAERPKGSFSTLEIQRTEQGDSAMYLCASSLVVGLDGYTFGSGTRLTVV.

On this clone: The sample contains more than one DNA sequence encoding this CDR3. J is TRBJ2-7 and V is TRBV9; D may be TRBD1 or TRBD2 (5 bases each). The germline V and J ends were trimmed by 4 bases and 6 bases, with 11 bases remaining between them. This CDR3 spans 12 amino acids. CDR1 and CDR2 (germline): SGDLS, YYNGEE. The CDR3: CASSRDLGEQYF. The DNA of the CDR3 is TGTGCCAGCAGCAGGGACCTAGGCGAGCAGTACTTC.

V and J are TRBV27 and TRBJ2-7, with TRBD2 identical over 8 bases. This CDR3 comprises 14 residues. CDR1 and CDR2 from the germline V gene are MNHEY and SMNVEV (reference sequence). V was pared by 6 bases and J by 3 bases, with 7 bases of the junction left unmatched. The CDR3 here is CASSRGLDFYEQYF. The CDR3 DNA is TGTGCCAGCAGCCGGGGACTAGATTTCTACGAGCAGTACTTC.

This chain uses TRBV4-1 with TRBJ2-5; 9 nucleotides line up with TRBD1. Per germline, CDR1 MGHRA and CDR2 YSYEKL. The CDR3 is made up of 15 amino acids. The V and J ends lost 2 bases and 3 bases, in that order; junction bases with no gene match: 4. CDR3 sequence reads: CASSQTTGGEETQYF. CDR3 coding DNA: TGCGCCAGCAGCCAAACGACAGGGGGAGAAGAGACCCAGTACTTC.

The chain couples TRBV11-2 to TRBJ1-5, with 9 bases aligning to TRBD1. V lost 1 base to trimming and J lost 1 base; unmatched junction nucleotides: 2. CDR3 size: 16 residues. The germline V gene has CDR1 SGHAT and CDR2 FQNNGV. The CDR3 sequence is CASSLGTGESNQPQHF. The CDR3 DNA sequence: TGTGCCAGCAGCTTAGGGACAGGGGAGAGCAATCAGCCCCAGCATTTT.

This clone came up a few times. The rearrangement uses TRBV7-2 and TRBJ2-7, with unresolved D. Per germline, CDR1 SGHTA and CDR2 FQGNSA. The CDR3 loop spans 13 amino acids. V lost 1 base and J 5 bases, leaving 9 bases between the germline ends. The CDR3 here is CASSLDGFNEQYF. The CDR3 DNA follows: TGTGCCAGCAGCTTAGACGGGTTCAACGAGCAGTACTTC. Complete variable domain (other parts from reference TRBV7-2 and TRBJ2-7): GAGVSQSPSNKVTEKGKDVELRCDPISGHTALYWYRQSLGQGLEFLIYFQGNSAPDKSGLPSDRFSAERTGGSVSTLTIQRTQQEDSAVYLCASSLDGFNEQYFGPGTRLTVT.